This TCR beta chain was identified during a study of CD8 T cells in ankylosing spondylitis. Study-wide results and caveats: As reported, disease-linked clones showed significant enrichment in matched ankylosing spondylitis synovial fluid. What seemed typical of ankylosing spondylitis blood was a TCR beta motif built from about eight highly homologous variants.

Quantitative molecular-barcoded 5'-RACE generated the TCR beta libraries. In TCRdb, the 5' RACE reads were re-called with MiXCR into one record per CDR3 protein. The sample lists roughly 150,000 distinct CDR3 sequences; about a third were seen once. Germline V gene sequence: CDR1 MNHEY, CDR2 SMNVEV (reference sequence). The CDR3 spans 16 residues. The V and J ends lost 6 bases and 3 bases respectively, with 20 bases between them. Remarks on this clonotype: Antigen unknown.

The clonotype comes from a male donor with ankylosing spondylitis. Sequenced sample: synovial fluid, either unsorted or a sorted T cell fraction (not recorded which). The chain joins TRBV27 to TRBJ1-2, with D maybe TRBD1 (5 bases). This CDR3 is CASSGVGALAYYGYTF. The CDR3 DNA follows: TGTGCCAGCAGCGGGGTAGGGGCCTTAGCTTACTATGGCTACACCTTC.